This TCR beta chain was identified during a study of cytomegalovirus exposure and HLA in healthy donors. Broader study findings: Accurate prediction of HLA-A and HLA-B alleles (for most subjects) was reportedly achieved from TCR beta sequences.

To note about this clone: Antigen: not known.

Use of 60 Vbeta and 13 Jbeta primers characterized the PCR. Clones were sequenced by immunoSEQ multiplex PCR, and TCRdb holds only the in-frame ones, with some missing. Among 200,000 or so clones listed, around 73% were seen once. The sequence came from a male donor in good health and CMV-seronegative. Sequenced input: PBMCs.

CDR3 nucleotides: TGCGCCAGCAGTAGTAGCCCTCCCCCGGATACGCAGTATTTT. Its translation is CASSSSPPPDTQYF. The chain carries TRBV10-1 and TRBJ2-3; D gene unclear. This CDR3 is built from 14 residues. Germline V gene sequence: CDR1 WNHNN, CDR2 SYGVQD (reference sequence). With 5 bases removed from V and 6 bases from J, the gap between germline ends came to 15 bases.